This paragraph covers one T cell receptor beta chain sequence. Its antigen is still unknown. V lost 7 bases and J lost 10, with 16 bases in between. The CDR3 consists of 13 residues. Germline V gene sequence: CDR1 MNHNS, CDR2 SASEGT. The data derive from a study of T-cell reconstitution after alpha-beta-depleted transplantation in children. Overall study findings and caveats: Some patients owed their high day-60 TCRbeta diversity to surviving recipient T cells and thymic progenitors.

The TCRbeta library incorporated unique molecular identifiers. TCRdb redid the calling of the PCR reads with MiXCR, one entry per CDR3 protein. The sample shows 600,000 to 700,000 distinct CDR3 sequences, under 15% of them seen only once. The sequence was obtained from a girl aged 2-10 years with congenital amegakaryocytic thrombocytopenia, due to receive a stem cell transplant. This chain connects TRBV6-1 to TRBJ2-2, with D perhaps matching TRBD1 or TRBD2 (6 bases each). The sequences come from PBMCs, collected before TCRalphabeta/CD19-depleted stem cell transplant. The CDR3 DNA reads TGTGCCAGCACCAGGGGCGGGACGACGGAGCTGTTTTTT. It translates to CASTRGGTTELFF.